This is a list of T cell receptor beta chains from one sample in a study of vaccination effects on CD4 cells after COVID-19. Clones were sequenced by immunoSEQ multiplex PCR, and TCRdb holds only the in-frame ones, with some missing. The data contain 40,000 or so clones, approximately 77% of them singletons. Their specific antigens are unknown. The sample consisted of CD4+ T cells from PBMCs cultured without peptide, taken after COVID-19 vaccination. The receptors originated from a human donor who received a COVID-19 vaccine. CDR3s include the opening cysteine and the closing phenylalanine or tryptophan. A D gene is named only where the DNA matches it firmly. Where a row states a size, it is once, few, many or the class of an expanded clone; other rows omit it.

V gene	clone size	J gene	D gene	CDR3 protein	CDR3 DNA
TRBV19	NA	TRBJ2-1	TRBD2	CASSAPGGHFNEQFF	TGTGCCAGTAGTGCCCCGGGAGGTCATTTCAATGAGCAGTTCTTC
TRBV14	few	TRBJ2-7	NA	CASSQIGTTYYEQYF	TGTGCCAGCAGCCAGATCGGGACAACCTACTACGAGCAGTACTTC
TRBV11-2	few	TRBJ1-4	TRBD1	CASSLDRGSEKLFF	TGTGCCAGCAGCTTAGACAGGGGGAGCGAAAAACTGTTTTTT
TRBV2	NA	TRBJ2-2	NA	CASSVMHGELFF	TGTGCCAGCAGTGTCATGCACGGGGAGCTGTTTTTT
TRBV2	medium-sized	TRBJ1-5	NA	CASSGLGASNQPQHF	TGTGCCAGCAGTGGGCTTGGGGCCTCCAATCAGCCCCAGCATTTT
TRBV27	NA	TRBJ1-6	NA	CASTWRGFYNSPLHF	TGTGCCAGCACCTGGCGGGGGTTCTATAATTCACCCCTCCACTTT
TRBV25-1	NA	TRBJ2-5	TRBD2	CASSAGTTFWETQYF	TGTGCCAGCAGTGCGGGGACTACTTTTTGGGAGACCCAGTACTTC
TRBV24-1	NA	TRBJ1-2	NA	CATSDWEHRADYGYTF	TGTGCCACCAGTGATTGGGAGCACAGGGCTGACTATGGCTACACCTTC
TRBV11-2	NA	TRBJ2-7	TRBD2	CASSLQGLFDGEQYF	TGTGCCAGCAGCCTTCAGGGACTATTTGACGGCGAGCAGTACTTC
TRBV4-2	NA	TRBJ2-1	TRBD2	CASSQEKLAGGIQFF	TGTGCCAGCAGCCAAGAAAAGTTAGCGGGAGGGATTCAGTTCTTC
TRBV7-8	few	TRBJ1-2	NA	CASSLGGRSSYGYTF	TGTGCCAGCAGCTTAGGTGGCAGGTCCAGCTATGGCTACACCTTC
TRBV4-1	few	TRBJ1-2	TRBD1	CASSPTGGDYYGYTF	TGCGCCAGCAGCCCGACAGGGGGTGATTACTATGGCTACACCTTC
TRBV7-2	few	TRBJ2-2	NA	CASSYPADAGELFF	TGTGCCAGCAGCTATCCCGCCGATGCCGGGGAGCTGTTTTTT
TRBV4-1	NA	TRBJ2-1	TRBD2	CASSQDFGLELSYNEQFF	TGCGCCAGCAGCCAAGATTTCGGACTAGAGCTGTCCTACAATGAGCAGTTCTTC
TRBV15	NA	TRBJ2-7	TRBD2	CATSKVAGGGYEQYF	TGTGCCACCAGTAAAGTAGCGGGAGGTGGGTACGAGCAGTACTTC
TRBV3-1/TRBV3-2	NA	TRBJ2-7	NA	CASSVRESSYEQYF	TGTGCCAGCAGTGTCAGGGAGAGCTCCTACGAGCAGTACTTC
TRBV5-8	NA	TRBJ2-5	NA	CASSLEETQYF	TGTGCCAGCAGCTTGGAAGAGACCCAGTACTTC
TRBV28	NA	TRBJ1-2	TRBD1	CASSPSGQTDGYTF	TGTGCCAGCAGCCCATCGGGACAGACTGATGGCTACACCTTC
TRBV15	NA	TRBJ2-5	TRBD2	CATSGAGGPEETQYF	TGTGCCACCAGCGGGGCGGGGGGGCCTGAGGAGACCCAGTACTTC
TRBV6-5	NA	TRBJ2-1	NA	CASRIADYNEQFF	TGTGCCAGCAGGATTGCGGACTACAATGAGCAGTTCTTC
TRBV10-3	NA	TRBJ2-2	NA	CAISEGQTNTGELFF	TGTGCCATCAGTGAGGGACAGACGAACACCGGGGAGCTGTTTTTT
TRBV5-4	few	TRBJ2-7	NA	CASSFFSGSYEQYF	TGTGCCAGCAGCTTTTTCTCAGGGTCTTACGAGCAGTACTTC
TRBV6-5	NA	TRBJ1-1	NA	CASKNPNTEAFF	TGTGCCAGCAAAAACCCGAACACTGAAGCTTTCTTT
TRBV5-6	NA	TRBJ2-1	TRBD2	CASDRGLAGYNEQFF	TGTGCCAGCGACCGGGGACTAGCGGGGTACAATGAGCAGTTCTTC
TRBV7-9	NA	TRBJ1-2	NA	CASSSPRTSREGYTF	TGTGCCAGCAGCTCACCCCGGACGTCCCGGGAGGGCTACACCTTC
TRBV4-1	NA	TRBJ1-5	NA	CASSQGRYSNQPQHF	TGCGCCAGCAGCCAAGGTCGTTATAGCAATCAGCCCCAGCATTTT
TRBV5-4	NA	TRBJ2-2	TRBD2	CASSFLLAGLGSTGELFF	TGTGCCAGCAGCTTTCTCTTGGCGGGACTAGGGAGCACCGGGGAGCTGTTTTTT
TRBV10-2	NA	TRBJ1-3	NA	CASSAGRVNPGNTIYF	TGCGCCAGCAGTGCAGGCAGGGTGAACCCTGGAAACACCATATATTTT
TRBV7-8	NA	TRBJ2-7	NA	CASTLGGTLYEQYF	TGTGCCAGCACCCTAGGCGGGACCTTGTACGAGCAGTACTTC
TRBV3-1/TRBV3-2	NA	TRBJ2-7	NA	CASSRRNAGGTYEQYF	TGTGCCAGCAGCCGCCGAAACGCGGGTGGAACCTACGAGCAGTACTTC
TRBV30	NA	TRBJ2-2	NA	CAWSVSPLTGELFF	TGTGCCTGGAGTGTGTCCCCGTTGACCGGGGAGCTGTTTTTT
TRBV5-5	NA	TRBJ2-4	TRBD2	CASSSQRGRLAKNIQYF	TGTGCCAGCAGTTCTCAGCGGGGGAGGCTAGCCAAAAACATTCAGTACTTC
TRBV3-1/TRBV3-2	NA	TRBJ2-1	TRBD2	CASRISSGSSYNEQFF	TGTGCCAGCAGAATATCTAGCGGGAGCTCCTACAATGAGCAGTTCTTC
TRBV2	NA	TRBJ1-2	NA	CASSALRDSAPYGYTF	TGTGCCAGCAGCGCACTCCGGGACTCGGCCCCCTATGGCTACACCTTC
TRBV5-4	NA	TRBJ2-2	NA	CASSLVGDSGELFF	TGTGCCAGCAGCTTGGTTGGGGACTCCGGGGAGCTGTTTTTT
TRBV3-1/TRBV3-2	NA	TRBJ1-1	NA	CASSQGPNTEAFF	TGTGCCAGCAGCCAAGGACCTAACACTGAAGCTTTCTTT
TRBV6-5	NA	TRBJ2-7	TRBD1	CASKSGTGPYEQYF	TGTGCCAGCAAGTCCGGGACAGGTCCCTACGAGCAGTACTTC
TRBV6-1	NA	TRBJ2-1	TRBD1	CASSEEKGWWTGGPNEQFF	TGTGCCAGCAGTGAAGAGAAGGGGTGGTGGACAGGGGGCCCCAATGAGCAGTTCTTC
TRBV19	many	TRBJ2-7	TRBD1	CASSPRQTGYGYEQYF	TGTGCCAGTAGCCCGCGCCAGACAGGGTACGGTTACGAGCAGTACTTC
TRBV6-5	NA	TRBJ1-2	NA	CASSLRAADYGYTF	TGTGCCAGCAGTTTGCGGGCTGCGGACTATGGCTACACCTTC
TRBV5-4	once	TRBJ2-5	TRBD2	CASGPGRERETQYF	TGTGCCAGCGGCCCTGGGCGGGAGAGGGAGACCCAGTACTTC
TRBV19	few	TRBJ1-2	NA	CASSIEGSNYGYTF	TGTGCCAGTAGTATCGAAGGTTCAAACTATGGCTACACCTTC
TRBV3-1/TRBV3-2	NA	TRBJ1-5	NA	CASSQVPGQPQHF	TGTGCCAGCAGCCAAGTCCCAGGTCAGCCCCAGCATTTT
TRBV7-6	NA	TRBJ2-5	TRBD1	CASSQTGTGDITQYF	TGTGCCAGCAGCCAAACCGGGACAGGGGATATAACCCAGTACTTC
TRBV5-6	NA	TRBJ1-1	TRBD1	CASRLTGGDAEAFF	TGTGCCAGCAGACTCACAGGGGGCGACGCTGAAGCTTTCTTT
TRBV6-5	NA	TRBJ1-6	NA	CASLPGTRYNSPLHF	TGTGCCAGCCTTCCCGGGACGAGGTATAATTCACCCCTCCACTTT
TRBV5-5	NA	TRBJ1-2	TRBD1	CASSWDRGQIGYTF	TGTGCCAGCAGCTGGGACAGGGGGCAAATCGGCTACACCTTC
TRBV19	NA	TRBJ2-3	TRBD1	CASSSQQGAGDTQYF	TGTGCCAGTAGTAGCCAACAGGGGGCCGGAGATACGCAGTATTTT
TRBV4-1	once	TRBJ1-6	NA	CASSQGGIGQYSPLHF	TGCGCCAGCAGCCAAGGGGGGATAGGACAATATTCACCCCTCCACTTT
TRBV25-1	NA	TRBJ2-5	TRBD1	CASRRGQGETQYF	TGTGCCAGCAGGAGGGGACAGGGAGAGACCCAGTACTTC
TRBV27	NA	TRBJ1-1	TRBD1	CASSTPQGVTTFF	TGTGCCAGCAGTACACCCCAGGGGGTCACAACTTTCTTT
TRBV28	NA	TRBJ1-2	NA	CASSFHGRENYGYTF	TGTGCCAGCAGTTTCCATGGCAGGGAAAATTATGGCTACACCTTC
TRBV3-1/TRBV3-2	NA	TRBJ2-7	TRBD1	CASSPGTGYWGAYEQYF	TGTGCCAGCAGCCCCGGGACAGGATATTGGGGAGCCTACGAGCAGTACTTC
TRBV6-5	NA	TRBJ2-7	TRBD1	CASEIPGQGRYEQYF	TGTGCCAGCGAGATACCCGGACAGGGTCGCTACGAGCAGTACTTC
TRBV11-2	NA	TRBJ1-2	NA	CASSLGRQASTF	TGTGCCAGCAGCTTAGGAAGACAGGCTAGCACCTTC
TRBV30	NA	TRBJ1-1	NA	CAWDKNTEAFF	TGTGCCTGGGACAAGAACACTGAAGCTTTCTTT